Below, one TCR beta chain is given with its context. Per the study methods: Reference gene primer amplification in the assay estimated nucleated cell counts. Sequencing used immunoSEQ multiplex PCR; TCRdb keeps in-frame clones, though not all of them. V and J calls plus clone size are reproduced from that table; the DNA served to infer D and trimming. The repertoire consists of over 85,000 clones, with nearly 90% occurring once and the leading ten covering approximately 2%. The sample originates from a study of blood T cell repertoires in COVID-19. Whole-study context: There were acute and convalescent COVID-19 samples, and they came from the United States, Italy and Spain. Sources were T cells, B-cell-depleted T cells, or PBMCs; the material itself was cDNA or gDNA.

The ends lost 3 bases at V and 6 bases at J; junction bases unmatched: 5. Germline assignment: CDR1 MNHEY and CDR2 SMNVEV (reference sequence). This CDR3 spans 15 amino acids. The TCR originated in a man in his fifties or sixties with active COVID-19. The sequencing sample was made of peripheral blood. This chain connects TRBV27 to TRBJ2-1, with 10 bases that match TRBD2. The CDR3 loop is CASSFQSGGANEQFF. CDR3 nucleotide sequence: TGTGCCAGCAGTTTTCAGAGCGGGGGGGCCAATGAGCAGTTCTTC.